The clone carrying this T cell receptor beta chain was picked up a small number of times. Its specificity is unknown. TCRdb redid the calling of the 5' RACE reads with MiXCR, one entry per CDR3 protein. The sample has roughly 150,000 distinct CDR3 sequences; around 14% are singletons. The sample is drawn from a study of T-cell memory formation after mild COVID-19. Study-wide results and caveats: SARS-CoV-2 specificity was not confirmed for second-wave clones peaking on day 37. Whereas later expanders leaned CD4+, clones contracting day 15 to 85 showed a balanced CD4/CD8 makeup. Some SARS-CoV-2-responding clones were already detected in memory before infection.

This CDR3 contains 15 residues. Germline V gene data show CDR1 as LGHNA and CDR2 as YSLEER. Trimming pared 1 base from V and 5 bases from J, leaving 11 bases between. This clonotype was sampled from an adult woman who had mild COVID-19 (a few samples of this study predate the infection). Cell type and time point are not known. The sample was PBMCs or a T cell subset sorted from them (not recorded which). The J gene is TRBJ2-2, the V gene TRBV4-3; TRBD1 is a possible D gene (6 bases). CDR3 loop: CASSQVTQGTGELFF. The CDR3 coding sequence is TGCGCCAGCAGCCAAGTTACCCAGGGGACCGGGGAGCTGTTTTTT.